This passage covers 22 T cell receptor beta chains from one sample sequenced in a study of blood T cells in healthy people across ages. The use of a sample-barcoded 5' primer and a J-beta primer mix characterized a second PCR of roughly 6 to 11 cycles. TCRdb independently ran MiXCR on the 5' RACE reads; one entry per CDR3 protein. The data show 1.5 million to 1.9 million distinct CDR3 sequences, with roughly 43% seen just once and just over 4% held by the top ten. The sample taken for sequencing was blood. The receptors stem from a woman aged 18 to 35 in good health.

This clonotype was seen a handful of times. The V gene is TRBV19, the J gene TRBJ2-7, with 12 bases matching TRBD2. The CDR3 has 18 amino acids. V trimming: 5 bases; J trimming: 0 bases; junction bases outside the gene matches: 11. Germline V gene sequence: CDR1 LNHDA, CDR2 SQIVND (reference sequence). CDR3 DNA: TGTGCCAGTAGTGAGACTAGCGGGAGTGTGGCTGGCTCCTACGAGCAGTACTTC. It is translated as CASSETSGSVAGSYEQYF. Full variable domain (outside the CDR3, taken from reference TRBV19 and TRBJ2-7): DGGITQSPKYLFRKEGQNVTLSCEQNLNHDAMYWYRQDPGQGLRLIYYSQIVNDFQKGDIAEGYSVSREKKESFPLTVTSAQKNPTAFYLCASSETSGSVAGSYEQYFGPGTRLTVT.

This chain joins TRBV2 and TRBJ2-3; D ambiguous. V dropped 5 bases and J dropped 2 bases, with 14 bases sitting between them. This CDR3 spans 15 amino acids. Germline V lookup: CDR1 SNHLY, CDR2 FYNNEI. The CDR3 spells CASSPTGFNTDTQYF. Here the CDR3 DNA reads TGTGCCAGCAGTCCTACCGGGTTCAACACAGATACGCAGTATTTT.

This clonotype was detected a few times. The rearrangement uses TRBV28 and TRBJ2-7, with TRBD2 identical over 7 bases. The V segment lost 4 bases and the J segment 7 bases; nucleotides outside the gene matches: 13. This CDR3 contains 15 residues. Germline-derived CDR1 and CDR2 are MDHEN and SYDVKM. The CDR3 coding sequence is TGTGCCAGCAGTTCCCGGACGGGGGGAGGAGGGGAGCAGTACTTC. Protein: CASSSRTGGGGEQYF.

The rearrangement joins TRBV6-5 to TRBJ2-4; D not certain. The germline V gene encodes CDR1 MNHEY and CDR2 SVGAGI. With 5 bases removed from V and 0 bases from J, the gap between germline ends came to 11 bases. CDR3 length: 15 amino acids. This chain's CDR3 is CASSPEFLAKNIQYF. CDR3 DNA sequence: TGTGCCAGCAGTCCGGAGTTCCTAGCCAAAAACATTCAGTACTTC.

This clonotype appeared a few times. The chain links TRBV12-3 or TRBV12-4 to TRBJ2-7; no clear D gene. V gave up 3 bases and J gave up 3 bases, with 9 bases separating them. The CDR3 contains 13 residues. In nucleotides, the CDR3 is TGTGCCAGCAGTTTCGCTCCTAACTACGAGCAGTACTTC. Translation gives CASSFAPNYEQYF.

This clonotype was observed a handful of times. The chain joins TRBV7-2 to TRBJ1-1; TRBD1 is a possible D gene (5 bases). There are 15 residues in the CDR3. V was trimmed by 3 bases and J by 1 base, leaving 12 bases between them. From germline, CDR1 is SGHTA and CDR2 FQGNSA. Here the CDR3 DNA reads TGTGCCAGCAGCTTCGCAGGGTCCTCGAACACTGAAGCTTTCTTT. Its translation is CASSFAGSSNTEAFF.

This sequence joins TRBV4-2 and TRBJ1-5, with D tentatively TRBD1 (5 bases). Trimming shortened V by 2 bases and J by 5 bases, and 7 bases separated the two germline ends. CDR1 and CDR2 (germline): LGHNA, YNFKEQ. The CDR3 runs 13 residues. CDR3 sequence reads: CASSQQQDQPQHF. Here the CDR3 DNA reads TGTGCCAGCAGCCAACAACAGGATCAGCCCCAGCATTTT.

This CDR3 is CASSQGERAQYF. The CDR3 nucleotides are TGTGCCAGCAGCCAGGGAGAGCGAGCGCAGTATTTT. The chain recombines TRBV3-1 with TRBJ2-3; D is possibly TRBD2 (5 bases). The V gene's germline CDR1 is LGHDT and CDR2 YNNKEL (reference sequence). V lost 3 bases to trimming and J lost 10 bases, with 11 bases between them. The CDR3 consists of 12 residues.

This clonotype was detected a few times. The chain recombines TRBV20-1 with TRBJ1-1; possible D gene TRBD1, 6 bases. CDR1 and CDR2 (germline): DFQATT, SNEGSKA (reference sequence). The V end lost 3 bases, the J end lost 0 bases, and 14 bases lay between the germline ends. This CDR3 is 15 amino acids long. The CDR3: CSASDRIKMNTEAFF. The DNA for the CDR3 is TGCAGTGCTAGTGACAGGATAAAGATGAACACTGAAGCTTTCTTT.

V is TRBV20-1 and J is TRBJ1-5; D gene ambiguous. In germline, CDR1 is DFQATT, CDR2 SNEGSKA (reference sequence). Between the trimmed V and J ends, which lost 0 bases and 5 bases, there was a span of 8 bases. The CDR3 has 13 residues. The CDR3 protein is CSARDLIYQPQHF. The CDR3 DNA is TGCAGTGCTAGAGACCTCATCTATCAGCCCCAGCATTTT.

As concerns this clonotype: At one boundary the junction diverges from the germline segment, which might be a read error. V gene TRBV24-1 combines with J gene TRBJ2-1; tentatively, D is TRBD2 (5 bases). The closer fit of TRBJ2-7 to the DNA end suggests the J call may be wrong. Germline values: CDR1 KGHDR, CDR2 SFDVKD. The CDR3 totals 13 residues. The CDR3 region is CATNDLSWAGQYF. In DNA form, the CDR3 reads TGTGCCACCAATGATCTATCATGGGCGGGGCAGTACTTC.

The V call is TRBV6-5, the J call TRBJ1-2; D is undetermined. Germline assignment: CDR1 MNHEY and CDR2 SVGAGI. V lost 6 bases to trimming and J lost 2 bases, with 13 bases between them. The CDR3 is 14 residues long. The CDR3 loop reads CASSPRPDNYGYTF. For the CDR3, the DNA is TGTGCCAGCAGCCCCCGGCCTGACAACTATGGCTACACCTTC.

This clonotype was observed a few times. The genes are TRBV3-1 and TRBJ2-7; D is perhaps TRBD1 or TRBD2 (5 bases each). V was cut by 5 bases and J by 7 bases, with 15 bases left in between. Germline V gene lookup returns CDR1 LGHDT and CDR2 YNNKEL (reference sequence). CDR3 size: 13 residues. The CDR3 sequence: CASSGDPSREQYF. The CDR3 DNA follows: TGTGCCAGCAGCGGGGACCCCTCCAGAGAGCAGTACTTC.

For the CDR3, the DNA is TGTGCCAGCAACGGCACACATAAAGTCCAAGAGACCCAGTACTTC. Protein sequence: CASNGTHKVQETQYF. The rearrangement links TRBV27 to TRBJ2-5; D is uncertain. This CDR3 contains 15 residues. Germline CDR1 MNHEY, CDR2 SMNVEV (reference sequence). The germline V and J ends were trimmed by 7 bases and 1 base, with 16 bases remaining between them.

Many counts were recorded for this clonotype. This chain connects TRBV7-9 to TRBJ2-7; D is undetermined. The length of the CDR3 is 12 residues. Germline V gene sequence: CDR1 SEHNR, CDR2 FQNEAQ (reference sequence). V shed 5 bases and J shed 1 base, with 6 bases lying between them. The CDR3 DNA is TGTGCCAGCAGCCCCATATCCTACGAGCAGTACTTC. Protein: CASSPISYEQYF.

This clonotype was seen a single time. The chain couples TRBV24-1 to TRBJ2-3, with D unclear. Trimming pared 3 bases from V and 6 bases from J, leaving 9 bases between. CDR3 length: 13 residues. Germline lookup yields CDR1 KGHDR and CDR2 SFDVKD. The CDR3 loop is CATSDGRFDTQYF. The CDR3 DNA reads TGTGCCACCAGTGATGGCAGGTTCGATACGCAGTATTTT.

The chain recombines TRBV4-3 with TRBJ1-2; a weak D match, TRBD1 (6 bases). From germline, CDR1 is LGHNA and CDR2 YSLEER. Trimming cost V 4 bases and J 1 base, with 13 bases left between them. This CDR3 is built from 15 residues. The CDR3 nucleotides are TGCGCCAGCAGCCCCATGGGGGGCCTTAACTATGGCTACACCTTC. Protein sequence: CASSPMGGLNYGYTF.

This clonotype was detected only a few times. The V call is TRBV6-5, the J call TRBJ2-1; D ambiguous. The CDR3 sequence is 15 residues long. V gave up 6 bases and J gave up 1 base, with 13 bases separating them. The germline CDR1 and CDR2 sequences are MNHEY and SVGAGI. The CDR3 DNA sequence: TGTGCCAGCAGGCCGACTTTATCGTCCTACAATGAGCAGTTCTTC. Translated: CASRPTLSSYNEQFF.

This chain uses TRBV5-1 with TRBJ1-6; possible D gene TRBD1, 6 bases. Germline CDR1 SGHRS, CDR2 YFSETQ. Trimming removed 2 bases at V and 5 bases at J, with 23 bases between. There are 19 residues in the CDR3. CDR3 residues: CASSFRPLVSGADNSPLHF. The CDR3 bases are TGCGCCAGCAGCTTTCGCCCCCTAGTATCGGGGGCCGATAATTCACCCCTCCACTTT.

V gene TRBV7-2 combines with J gene TRBJ2-1; possibly TRBD1 for D (6 bases). Germline assignment: CDR1 SGHTA and CDR2 FQGNSA. The length of the CDR3 is 16 residues. V was pared by 5 bases and J by 4 bases, with 18 bases between. CDR3 sequence reads: CASSKNRDVGYNEQFF. CDR3 DNA: TGTGCCAGCAGCAAGAACAGGGACGTCGGGTACAATGAGCAGTTCTTC.

Only one count was recorded for this clonotype. CDR3 residues: CATSDLGGGTQYF. The CDR3 bases are TGTGCCACCAGTGATTTGGGGGGAGGTACGCAGTATTTT. This chain uses TRBV24-1 with TRBJ2-3; possibly TRBD2 for D (6 bases). The CDR3 spans 13 residues. The germline CDR1 and CDR2 sequences are KGHDR and SFDVKD. With 0 bases removed from V and 8 bases from J, the gap between germline ends came to 8 bases.

The chain recombines TRBV6-1 with TRBJ2-3; TRBD2 matches at 7 bases. V dropped 2 bases and J dropped 4; count of bases not matched to a gene: 9. The CDR3 totals 16 residues. Germline CDR1 MNHNS, CDR2 SASEGT. CDR3: CASSERGAGVADTQYF. The CDR3, as DNA: TGTGCCAGCAGTGAAAGAGGTGCGGGAGTAGCAGATACGCAGTATTTT.